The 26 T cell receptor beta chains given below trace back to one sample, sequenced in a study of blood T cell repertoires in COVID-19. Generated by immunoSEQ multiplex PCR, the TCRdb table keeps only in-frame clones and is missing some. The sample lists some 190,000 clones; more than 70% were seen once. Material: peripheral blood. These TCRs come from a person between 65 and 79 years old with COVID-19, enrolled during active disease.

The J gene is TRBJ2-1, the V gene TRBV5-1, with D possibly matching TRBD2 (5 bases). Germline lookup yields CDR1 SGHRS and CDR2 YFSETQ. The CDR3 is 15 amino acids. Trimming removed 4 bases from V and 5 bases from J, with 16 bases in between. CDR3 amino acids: CASSPTETGNNEQFF. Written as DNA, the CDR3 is TGCGCCAGCAGCCCGACTGAGACGGGAAACAATGAGCAGTTCTTC. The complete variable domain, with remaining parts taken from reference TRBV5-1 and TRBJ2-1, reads KAGVTQTPRYLIKTRGQQVTLSCSPISGHRSVSWYQQTPGQGLQFLFEYFSETQRNKGNFPGRFSGRQFSNSRSEMNVSTLELGDSALYLCASSPTETGNNEQFFGPGTRLTVL.

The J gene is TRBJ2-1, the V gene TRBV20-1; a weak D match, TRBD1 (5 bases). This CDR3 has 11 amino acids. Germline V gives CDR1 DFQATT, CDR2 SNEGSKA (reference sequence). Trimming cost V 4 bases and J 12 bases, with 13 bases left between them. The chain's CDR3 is CSATGRTGQFF. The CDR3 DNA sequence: TGCAGTGCTACAGGGCGAACCGGGCAGTTCTTC.

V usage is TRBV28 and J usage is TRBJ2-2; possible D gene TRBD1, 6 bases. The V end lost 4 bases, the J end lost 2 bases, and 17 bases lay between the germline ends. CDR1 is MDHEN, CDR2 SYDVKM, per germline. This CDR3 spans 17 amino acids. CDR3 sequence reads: CASSSTTWTANTGELFF. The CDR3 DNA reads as TGTGCCAGCAGTTCCACGACCTGGACAGCTAACACCGGGGAGCTGTTTTTT.

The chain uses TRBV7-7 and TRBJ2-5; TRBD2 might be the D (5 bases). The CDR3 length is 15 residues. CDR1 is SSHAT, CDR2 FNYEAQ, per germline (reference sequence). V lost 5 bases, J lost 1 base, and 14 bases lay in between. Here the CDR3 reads CASSVRESPQETQYF. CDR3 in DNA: TGTGCCAGCAGCGTAAGGGAGTCTCCCCAAGAGACCCAGTACTTC.

This CDR3 is CASSSRTVVDTQYF. The DNA for the CDR3 is TGTGCCAGCAGTTCTCGGACAGTGGTAGATACGCAGTATTTT. This chain uses TRBV28 with TRBJ2-3, with D possibly matching TRBD1 (6 bases). V dropped 4 bases and J dropped 5 bases, with 13 bases sitting between them. Germline CDR1 and CDR2: MDHEN and SYDVKM. The CDR3 sequence is 14 residues long.

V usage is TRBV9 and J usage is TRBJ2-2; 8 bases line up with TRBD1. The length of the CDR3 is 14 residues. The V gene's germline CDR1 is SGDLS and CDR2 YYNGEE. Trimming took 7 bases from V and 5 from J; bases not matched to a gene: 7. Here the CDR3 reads CASGPRQGTGELFF. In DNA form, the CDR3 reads TGTGCCAGCGGGCCCCGACAGGGGACCGGGGAGCTGTTTTTT.

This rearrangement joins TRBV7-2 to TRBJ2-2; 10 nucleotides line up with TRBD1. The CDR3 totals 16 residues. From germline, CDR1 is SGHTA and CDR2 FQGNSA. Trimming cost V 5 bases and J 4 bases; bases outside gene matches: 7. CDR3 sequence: CASSVWTGGSTGELFF. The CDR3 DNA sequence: TGTGCCAGCAGCGTATGGACAGGGGGAAGCACCGGGGAGCTGTTTTTT.

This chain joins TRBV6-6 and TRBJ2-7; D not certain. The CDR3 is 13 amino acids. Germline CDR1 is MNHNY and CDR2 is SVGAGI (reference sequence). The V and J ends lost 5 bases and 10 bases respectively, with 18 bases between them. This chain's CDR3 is CASSTPPVEEQYF. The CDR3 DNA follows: TGTGCCAGCAGTACCCCACCGGTCGAAGAACAGTACTTC.

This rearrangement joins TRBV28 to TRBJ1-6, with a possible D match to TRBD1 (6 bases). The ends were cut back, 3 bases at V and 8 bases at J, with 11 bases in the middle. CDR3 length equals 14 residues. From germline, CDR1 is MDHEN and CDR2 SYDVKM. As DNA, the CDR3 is TGTGCCAGCAGTTTGCAGGGGTTGGATTCACCCCTCCACTTT. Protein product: CASSLQGLDSPLHF.

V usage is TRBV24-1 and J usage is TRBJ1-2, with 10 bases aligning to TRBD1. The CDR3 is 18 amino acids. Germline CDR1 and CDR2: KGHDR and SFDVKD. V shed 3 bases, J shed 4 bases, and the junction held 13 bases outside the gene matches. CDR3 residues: CATSDNTFATGGVYGYTF. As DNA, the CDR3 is TGTGCCACCAGTGATAACACTTTTGCGACAGGGGGCGTCTATGGCTACACCTTC.

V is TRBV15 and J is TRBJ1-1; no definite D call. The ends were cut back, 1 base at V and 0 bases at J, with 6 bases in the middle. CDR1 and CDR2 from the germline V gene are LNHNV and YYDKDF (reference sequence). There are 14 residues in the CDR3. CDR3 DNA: TGTGCCACCAGCAGAGTACAATTGAACACTGAAGCTTTCTTT. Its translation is CATSRVQLNTEAFF.

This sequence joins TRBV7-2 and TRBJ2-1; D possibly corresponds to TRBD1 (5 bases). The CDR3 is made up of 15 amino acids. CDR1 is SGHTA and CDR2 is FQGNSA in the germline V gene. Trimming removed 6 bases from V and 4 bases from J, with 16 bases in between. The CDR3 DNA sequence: TGTGCCAGCAGTACGAGACAGACTTCTTACAATGAGCAGTTCTTC. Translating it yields CASSTRQTSYNEQFF.

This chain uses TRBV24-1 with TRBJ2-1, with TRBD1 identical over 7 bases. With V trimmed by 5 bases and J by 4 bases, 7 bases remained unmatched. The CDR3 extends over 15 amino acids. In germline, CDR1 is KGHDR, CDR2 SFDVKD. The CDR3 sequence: CATSGAGRGYNEQFF. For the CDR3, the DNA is TGTGCCACCAGTGGCGCCGGCAGGGGGTACAATGAGCAGTTCTTC.

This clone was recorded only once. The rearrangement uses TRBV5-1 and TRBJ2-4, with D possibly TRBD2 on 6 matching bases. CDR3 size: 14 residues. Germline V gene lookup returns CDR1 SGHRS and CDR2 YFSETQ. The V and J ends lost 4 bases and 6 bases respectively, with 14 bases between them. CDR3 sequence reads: CASSDRLGGNIQYF. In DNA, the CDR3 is TGCGCCAGCAGCGACCGACTGGGGGGAAACATTCAGTACTTC.

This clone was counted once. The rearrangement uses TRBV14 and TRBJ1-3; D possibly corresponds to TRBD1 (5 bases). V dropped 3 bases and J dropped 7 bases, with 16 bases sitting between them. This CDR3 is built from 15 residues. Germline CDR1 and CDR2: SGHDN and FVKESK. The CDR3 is CASSHPGTAPNTIYF. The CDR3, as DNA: TGTGCCAGCAGCCATCCAGGGACTGCGCCCAACACCATATATTTT.

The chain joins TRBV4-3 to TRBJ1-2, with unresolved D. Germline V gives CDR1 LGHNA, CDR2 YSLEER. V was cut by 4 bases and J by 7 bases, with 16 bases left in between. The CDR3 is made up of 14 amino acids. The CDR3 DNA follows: TGCGCCAGCAGCCGAACACCCACAGTACGTGGCTACACCTTC. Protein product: CASSRTPTVRGYTF.

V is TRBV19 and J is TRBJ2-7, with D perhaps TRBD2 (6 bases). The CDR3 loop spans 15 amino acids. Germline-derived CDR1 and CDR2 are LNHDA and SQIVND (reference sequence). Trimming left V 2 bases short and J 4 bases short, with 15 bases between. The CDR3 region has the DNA TGTGCCAGTAGTATACGGCCTGGGGGGTCATACGAGCAGTACTTC. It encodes CASSIRPGGSYEQYF.

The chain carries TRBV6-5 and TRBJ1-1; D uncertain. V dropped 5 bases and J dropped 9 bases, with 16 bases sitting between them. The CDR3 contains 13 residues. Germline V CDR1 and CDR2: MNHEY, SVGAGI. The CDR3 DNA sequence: TGTGCCAGCAGTCCACAGCCTGGTTTTCAAGCTTTCTTT. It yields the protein CASSPQPGFQAFF.

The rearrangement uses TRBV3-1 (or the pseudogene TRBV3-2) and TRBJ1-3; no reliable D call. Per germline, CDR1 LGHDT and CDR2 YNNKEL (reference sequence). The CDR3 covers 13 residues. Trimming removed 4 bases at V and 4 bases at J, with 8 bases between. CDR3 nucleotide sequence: TGTGCCAGCAGCCCCCGGAGAGGAAACACCATATATTTT. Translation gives CASSPRRGNTIYF.

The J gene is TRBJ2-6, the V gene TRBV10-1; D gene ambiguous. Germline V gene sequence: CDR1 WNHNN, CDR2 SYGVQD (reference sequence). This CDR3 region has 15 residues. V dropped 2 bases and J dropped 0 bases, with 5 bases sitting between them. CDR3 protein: CASSEPVSGANVLTF. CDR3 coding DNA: TGCGCCAGCAGTGAGCCGGTCTCTGGGGCCAACGTCCTGACTTTC.

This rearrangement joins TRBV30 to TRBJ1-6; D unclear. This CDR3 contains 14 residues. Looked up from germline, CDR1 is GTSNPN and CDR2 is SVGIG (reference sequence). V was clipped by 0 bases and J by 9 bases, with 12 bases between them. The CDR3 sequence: CAWSVPVGSSPLHF. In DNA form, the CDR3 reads TGTGCCTGGAGTGTACCCGTCGGGTCTTCACCCCTCCACTTT.

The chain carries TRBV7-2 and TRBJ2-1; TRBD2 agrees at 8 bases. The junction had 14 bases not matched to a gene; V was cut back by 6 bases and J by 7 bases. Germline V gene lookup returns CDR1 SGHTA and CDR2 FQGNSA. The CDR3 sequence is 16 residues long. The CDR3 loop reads CASRRNSGEAGNEQFF. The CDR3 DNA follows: TGTGCCAGCAGGAGAAATAGCGGGGAGGCTGGGAATGAGCAGTTCTTC.

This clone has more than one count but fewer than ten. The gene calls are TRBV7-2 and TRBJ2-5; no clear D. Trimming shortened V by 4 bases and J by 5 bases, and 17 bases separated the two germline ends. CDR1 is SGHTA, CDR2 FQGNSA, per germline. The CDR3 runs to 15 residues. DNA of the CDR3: TGTGCCAGCAGCTCTATTACGTCGTCCAGGGAGACCCAGTACTTC. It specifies CASSSITSSRETQYF.

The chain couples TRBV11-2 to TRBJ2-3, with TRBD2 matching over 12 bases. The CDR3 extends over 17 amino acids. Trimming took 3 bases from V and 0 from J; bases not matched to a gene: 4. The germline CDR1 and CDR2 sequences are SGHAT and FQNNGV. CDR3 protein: CASSFRLAGASTDTQYF. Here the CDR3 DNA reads TGTGCCAGCAGCTTTAGACTAGCGGGGGCTAGCACAGATACGCAGTATTTT. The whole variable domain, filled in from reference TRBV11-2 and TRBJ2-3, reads EAGVAQSPRYKIIEKRQSVAFWCNPISGHATLYWYQQILGQGPKLLIQFQNNGVVDDSQLPKDRFSAERLKGVDSTLKIQPAKLEDSAVYLCASSFRLAGASTDTQYFGPGTRLTVL.

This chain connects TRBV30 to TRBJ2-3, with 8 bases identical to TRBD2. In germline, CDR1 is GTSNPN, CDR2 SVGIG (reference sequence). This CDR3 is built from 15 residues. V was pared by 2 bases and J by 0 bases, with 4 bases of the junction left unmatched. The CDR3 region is CAWSTGGGSTDTQYF. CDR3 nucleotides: TGTGCCTGGAGTACGGGGGGGGGAAGCACAGATACGCAGTATTTT.

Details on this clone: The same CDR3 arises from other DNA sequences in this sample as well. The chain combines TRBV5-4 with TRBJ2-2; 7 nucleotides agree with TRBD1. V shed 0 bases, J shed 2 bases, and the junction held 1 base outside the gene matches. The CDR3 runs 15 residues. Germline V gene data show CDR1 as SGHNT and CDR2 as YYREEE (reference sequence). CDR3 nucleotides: TGTGCCAGCAGCTTGGGACAGGGTAACACCGGGGAGCTGTTTTTT. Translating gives CASSLGQGNTGELFF.